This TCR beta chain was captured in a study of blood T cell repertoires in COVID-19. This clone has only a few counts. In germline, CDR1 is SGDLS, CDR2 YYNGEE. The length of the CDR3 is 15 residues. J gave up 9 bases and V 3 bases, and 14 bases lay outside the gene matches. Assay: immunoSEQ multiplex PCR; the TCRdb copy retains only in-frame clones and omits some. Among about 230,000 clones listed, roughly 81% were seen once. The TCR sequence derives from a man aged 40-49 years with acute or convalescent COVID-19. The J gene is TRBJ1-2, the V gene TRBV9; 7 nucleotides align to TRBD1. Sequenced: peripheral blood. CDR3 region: CASSAQTGMSARYTF. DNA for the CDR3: TGTGCCAGCAGCGCCCAGACAGGGATGAGTGCTCGCTACACCTTC.